Below, 21 T cell receptor beta chains from the same sample are listed, as sequenced in a study of PD-L1 blockade in urothelial cancer. Clones were sequenced by immunoSEQ multiplex PCR, and TCRdb holds only the in-frame ones, with some missing. The top ten clones hold 4.5% to 7% of a sample with more than 65,000 clones, roughly 87% of them seen once. Here the sequenced sample was PBMCs, taken around atezolizumab (anti-PD-L1) treatment. Every receptor here comes from a woman aged 70-85 years with urothelial cancer.

The rearrangement joins TRBV6-6 to TRBJ1-2, with 7 bases identical to TRBD1. The CDR3 sequence is 14 residues long. The V and J ends lost 2 bases and 2 bases, in that order; junction bases with no gene match: 2. The V gene's germline CDR1 is MNHNY and CDR2 SVGAGI (reference sequence). The CDR3 DNA reads as TGTGCCAGCAGTTACGACAGGGCCAACTATGGCTACACCTTC. It yields the protein CASSYDRANYGYTF.

The chain is built from TRBV21-1 and TRBJ2-3; TRBD2 is taken as the D call from the table, unchecked against the DNA. TRBV21-1 is recorded as a pseudogene. The CDR3 is 16 amino acids. CDR3 bases: TGTGCCAGCAGCCGACGGACTAGCGGGGCCCCAGATACGCAGTATTTT. This translates into CASSRRTSGAPDTQYF.

This clone was detected only once. V usage is TRBV27 and J usage is TRBJ2-1, with 10 bases matching TRBD2. Germline V gene sequence: CDR1 MNHEY, CDR2 SMNVEV (reference sequence). The CDR3 has 15 amino acids. V was pared by 6 bases and J by 6 bases, with 8 bases of the junction left unmatched. Written as DNA, the CDR3 is TGTGCCAGCAGGCCAGCGGGGGGGCAGGTCAATGAGCAGTTCTTC. Its protein product is CASRPAGGQVNEQFF.

The gene calls are TRBV2 and TRBJ2-2; 7 positions match TRBD1. This CDR3 region has 17 residues. Germline-derived CDR1 and CDR2 are SNHLY and FYNNEI. V was pared by 6 bases and J by 0 bases, with 10 bases of the junction left unmatched. The CDR3 region has the DNA TGTGCCAGCAGGAGGGACAGCGGACCTTCGAACACCGGGGAGCTGTTTTTT. Protein: CASRRDSGPSNTGELFF.

The chain uses TRBV5-1 and TRBJ2-5, with D perhaps TRBD1 (5 bases). Germline values: CDR1 SGHRS, CDR2 YFSETQ. The CDR3 length is 15 residues. V lost 0 bases to trimming and J lost 5 bases, with 14 bases between them. The chain's CDR3 is CASSLAGGRAETQYF. DNA for the CDR3: TGCGCCAGCAGCTTGGCGGGTGGCAGGGCGGAGACCCAGTACTTC. Full variable domain (remainder filled in from reference TRBV5-1 and TRBJ2-5): KAGVTQTPRYLIKTRGQQVTLSCSPISGHRSVSWYQQTPGQGLQFLFEYFSETQRNKGNFPGRFSGRQFSNSRSEMNVSTLELGDSALYLCASSLAGGRAETQYFGPGTRLLVL.

The rearrangement links TRBV5-3 to TRBJ1-5; TRBD1 is a possible D gene (5 bases). TRBV5-3 is placed among ORFs of uncertain function. CDR3 size: 15 residues. Trimming took 4 bases from V and 2 from J, leaving 13 bases between them. The CDR3 bases are TGTGCCAGAAGCCCCAGGGTTTTGTGCAATCAGCCCCAGCATTTT. As protein: CARSPRVLCNQPQHF.

This clone was seen more than once but under ten times. The chain links TRBV28 to TRBJ2-5; TRBD2 agrees at 11 bases. The V gene's germline CDR1 is MDHEN and CDR2 SYDVKM. CDR3 length: 16 amino acids. The V and J ends lost 5 bases and 4 bases, in that order; junction bases with no gene match: 9. The CDR3 loop reads CASSAQLAGVSETQYF. The CDR3 DNA reads TGTGCCAGCAGTGCTCAACTAGCGGGAGTCTCAGAGACCCAGTACTTC.

This clone was picked up a small number of times. The chain recombines TRBV11-2 with TRBJ2-3; tentative D call: TRBD2 (6 bases). The CDR3 is 16 amino acids. Germline CDR1 SGHAT, CDR2 FQNNGV. V gave up 1 base and J gave up 0 bases, with 11 bases separating them. CDR3 loop: CASSLVGGSSTDTQYF. CDR3 in DNA: TGTGCCAGCAGCTTAGTTGGAGGGTCTAGCACAGATACGCAGTATTTT.

The chain joins TRBV11-2 to TRBJ2-7; 9 bases are a match to TRBD2. The CDR3 is 15 residues long. Germline CDR1 and CDR2: SGHAT and FQNNGV. Trimming at V came to 1 base and at J to 4 bases, leaving 5 bases not matched to a gene. The CDR3 DNA is TGTGCCAGCAGCTTAGGGACTAGCGCCATTTACGAGCAGTACTTC. Translating it yields CASSLGTSAIYEQYF.

The gene calls are TRBV5-1 and TRBJ2-3, with 9 positions matching TRBD2. The CDR3 length is 16 residues. The V gene end was trimmed by 0 bases and the J gene end by 2 bases; junction bases not matched to a gene: 4. CDR1 is SGHRS and CDR2 is YFSETQ in the germline V gene. CDR3 amino acids: CASSLGLAEITDTQYF. In DNA, the CDR3 is TGCGCCAGCAGCTTGGGACTAGCGGAGATCACAGATACGCAGTATTTT.

This chain uses TRBV6-1 with TRBJ1-2, with D uncertain. CDR3 length: 14 amino acids. V dropped 6 bases and J dropped 8 bases, with 19 bases sitting between them. The V gene's germline CDR1 is MNHNS and CDR2 SASEGT. The CDR3 region is CASRVGGRLSGYTF. CDR3 coding DNA: TGTGCCAGCAGAGTGGGAGGACGGCTGTCGGGCTACACCTTC.

This rearrangement joins TRBV18 to TRBJ2-1; 8 bases agree with TRBD2. The CDR3 length is 16 residues. Germline assignment: CDR1 KGHSH and CDR2 LQKENI. V lost 0 bases to trimming and J lost 2 bases; unmatched junction nucleotides: 3. The CDR3 loop is CASSPPSGAPYNEQFF. The CDR3 nucleotides read TGTGCCAGCTCACCACCTAGCGGGGCCCCCTACAATGAGCAGTTCTTC.

The chain recombines TRBV7-8 with TRBJ2-1; D not certain. Looked up from germline, CDR1 is SGHVS and CDR2 is FQNEAQ. Trimming left V 5 bases short and J 4 bases short, with 6 bases between. The CDR3 is made up of 12 amino acids. CDR3: CASSPTYNEQFF. The CDR3 nucleotides read TGTGCCAGCAGCCCAACATACAATGAGCAGTTCTTC.

The V call is TRBV5-1, the J call TRBJ1-4, with 7 positions matching TRBD1. This CDR3 is 18 amino acids long. After removal of 0 bases from V and 0 bases from J, the junction contained 8 bases not matched to a gene. Germline-derived CDR1 and CDR2 are SGHRS and YFSETQ. The CDR3 sequence is CASSLDPGGGPTNEKLFF. Written as DNA, the CDR3 is TGCGCCAGCAGCTTGGATCCAGGGGGTGGACCAACTAATGAAAAACTGTTTTTT.

The chain couples TRBV7-2 to TRBJ2-7; 9 nucleotides match TRBD1. Unmatched junction bases numbered 8, after V lost 3 bases and J lost 5 bases. This CDR3 region has 15 residues. Looked up from germline, CDR1 is SGHTA and CDR2 is FQGNSA. Here the CDR3 reads CASSLPLGQGNEQYF. The CDR3 coding sequence is TGTGCCAGCAGCTTGCCCCTGGGACAGGGAAACGAGCAGTACTTC.

This clone was seen more than once but under ten times. The chain joins TRBV5-1 to TRBJ2-2, with 12 bases identical to TRBD2. Germline V gives CDR1 SGHRS, CDR2 YFSETQ. The J segment lost 6 bases and the V segment lost 4 bases, leaving 7 bases of the junction unmatched. The CDR3 is made up of 16 amino acids. In nucleotides, the CDR3 is TGCGCCAGCAGCCTTTCTAGCGGGAGGGCCGCCGGGGAGCTGTTTTTT. It translates to CASSLSSGRAAGELFF.

This clone was seen once. The chain employs TRBV6-5 and TRBJ2-7; TRBD1 matches at 7 bases. The germline V gene encodes CDR1 MNHEY and CDR2 SVGAGI. Losses at the gene ends were 6 bases for V and 6 bases for J; bases not matched to a gene: 11. This CDR3 is built from 14 residues. CDR3 residues: CASRSDREFGEQYF. The CDR3, as DNA: TGTGCCAGCAGATCAGACAGGGAGTTCGGCGAGCAGTACTTC.

V is TRBV1 and J is TRBJ2-7; the D segment call TRBD1 is taken from the table without a DNA check. TRBV1 is reported as a pseudogene. The CDR3 is made up of 17 amino acids. The CDR3 coding sequence is TGCACCAGCAGCCAAGATGTTCTGGGCCAGGGCTCATACGAGCAGTACTTC. Protein product: CTSSQDVLGQGSYEQYF.

The rearrangement links TRBV12-5 to TRBJ1-1; D is perhaps TRBD1 (5 bases). Germline V CDR1 and CDR2: LGHNT, FRNRAP. The CDR3 consists of 12 residues. V was trimmed by 6 bases and J by 11 bases, leaving 16 bases between them. The CDR3 sequence is CASGHGDYGAFF. CDR3 sequence (DNA): TGTGCTAGTGGCCATGGGGACTACGGGGCTTTCTTT.

V is TRBV9 and J is TRBJ2-7; D uncertain. Trimming took 0 bases from V and 7 from J, leaving 17 bases between them. The CDR3 length is 15 residues. The germline V gene encodes CDR1 SGDLS and CDR2 YYNGEE. CDR3 bases: TGTGCCAGCAGCGTAGGAGGCACCGCCGATGGGGAGCAGTACTTC. Translation: CASSVGGTADGEQYF. The full variable domain, completed using reference TRBV9 and TRBJ2-7, is DSGVTQTPKHLITATGQRVTLRCSPRSGDLSVYWYQQSLDQGLQFLIQYYNGEERAKGNILERFSAQQFPDLHSELNLSSLELGDSALYFCASSVGGTADGEQYFGPGTRLTVT.

The chain combines TRBV5-4 with TRBJ2-3, with a possible D match to TRBD1 (5 bases). Germline V gives CDR1 SGHNT, CDR2 YYREEE (reference sequence). V lost 4 bases, J lost 0 bases, and 15 bases lay in between. This CDR3 comprises 16 residues. The CDR3 here is CASSQATDSSTDTQYF. CDR3 DNA: TGTGCCAGCAGCCAAGCGACAGACTCTAGCACAGATACGCAGTATTTT.